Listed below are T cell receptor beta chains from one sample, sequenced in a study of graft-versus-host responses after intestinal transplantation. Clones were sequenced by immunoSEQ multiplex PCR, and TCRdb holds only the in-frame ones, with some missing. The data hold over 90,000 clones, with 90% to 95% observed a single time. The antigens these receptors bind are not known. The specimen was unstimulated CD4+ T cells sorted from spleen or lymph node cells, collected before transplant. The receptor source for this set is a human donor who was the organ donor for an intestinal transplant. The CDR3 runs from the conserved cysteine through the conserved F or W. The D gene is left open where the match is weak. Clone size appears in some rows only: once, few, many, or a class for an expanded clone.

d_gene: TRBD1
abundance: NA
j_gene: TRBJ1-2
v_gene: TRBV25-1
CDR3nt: TGTGCCAGCAGTGACCCGGGACAGATCGATGGCTACACCTTC
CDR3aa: CASSDPGQIDGYTF

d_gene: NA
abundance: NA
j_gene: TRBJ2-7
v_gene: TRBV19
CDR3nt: TGTGCCAGTAGTATTAGACAGACCCTAGGAGTGGAGCAGTACTTC
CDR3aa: CASSIRQTLGVEQYF

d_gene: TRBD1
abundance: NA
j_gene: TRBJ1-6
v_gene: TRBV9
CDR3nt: TGTGCCAGCACATCTAGGGCGGGAGGGACAGGTGATTCACCCCTCCACTTT
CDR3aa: CASTSRAGGTGDSPLHF

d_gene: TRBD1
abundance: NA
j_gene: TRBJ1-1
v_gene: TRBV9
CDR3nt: TGTGCCAGCAGCGTAGTGGGACAGGGAACTGAAGCTTTCTTT
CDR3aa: CASSVVGQGTEAFF

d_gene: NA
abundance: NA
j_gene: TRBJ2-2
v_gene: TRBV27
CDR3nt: TGTGCCACCAAATCGACTCGAGCGACCGACGCGAACACCGGGGAGCTGTTTTTT
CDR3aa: CATKSTRATDANTGELFF

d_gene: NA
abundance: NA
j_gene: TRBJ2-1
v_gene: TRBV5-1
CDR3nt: TGCGCCAGCAGCTTTCTCCCCAGCAATGAGCAGTTCTTC
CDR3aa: CASSFLPSNEQFF

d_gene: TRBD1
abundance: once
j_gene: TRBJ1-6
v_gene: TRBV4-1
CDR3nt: TGCGCCAGCAGCCAACCTAAGGACAGGGCTTCACCCCTCCACTTT
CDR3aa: CASSQPKDRASPLHF

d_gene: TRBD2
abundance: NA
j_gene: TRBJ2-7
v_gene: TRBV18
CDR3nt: TGTGCCAGCTCACCAAGGACTAGCATCAACGAGCAGTACTTC
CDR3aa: CASSPRTSINEQYF

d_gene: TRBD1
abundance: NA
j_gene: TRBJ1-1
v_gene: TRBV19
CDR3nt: TGTGCCAGTAGTGCCTTGGGACAGGGGAGGGACACTGAAGCTTTCTTT
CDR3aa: CASSALGQGRDTEAFF

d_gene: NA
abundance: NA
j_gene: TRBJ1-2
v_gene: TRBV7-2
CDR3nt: TGTGCCAGCCGACTTCAAGGCTATGGCTACACCTTC
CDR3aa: CASRLQGYGYTF

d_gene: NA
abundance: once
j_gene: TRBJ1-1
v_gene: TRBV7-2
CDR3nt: TGTGCCAGCAGGCCCGGGGGGAACCTAATGAACACTGAAGCTTTCTTT
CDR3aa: CASRPGGNLMNTEAFF

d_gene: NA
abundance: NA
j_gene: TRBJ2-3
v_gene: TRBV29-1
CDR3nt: TGCAGCGGAGAGGCAGATACGCAGTATTTT
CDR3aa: CSGEADTQYF

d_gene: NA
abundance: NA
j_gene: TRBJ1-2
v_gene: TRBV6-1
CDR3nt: TGTGCCAGCAGGAACGGCGTCGGGGGAGGTGGCTACACCTTC
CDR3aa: CASRNGVGGGGYTF

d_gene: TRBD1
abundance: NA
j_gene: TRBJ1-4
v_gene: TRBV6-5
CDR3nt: TGTGCCAGCAGTGACAGGGGGCTGAATGAAAAACTGTTTTTT
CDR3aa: CASSDRGLNEKLFF

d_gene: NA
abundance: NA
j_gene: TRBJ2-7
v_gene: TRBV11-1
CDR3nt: TGTGCCAGCAGCTTAGGCAGGGTTCACGTCTACGAGCAGTACTTC
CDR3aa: CASSLGRVHVYEQYF

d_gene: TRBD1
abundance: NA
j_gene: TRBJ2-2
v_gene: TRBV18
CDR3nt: TGTGCCAGCTCTTCCGGGACAGGCCTGATCACCGGGGAGCTGTTTTTT
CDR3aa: CASSSGTGLITGELFF

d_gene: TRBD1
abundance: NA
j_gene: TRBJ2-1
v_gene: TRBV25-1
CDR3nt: TGTGCCAGCAGTGGACCACAGGGGATCACCTACAATGAGCAGTTCTTC
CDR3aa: CASSGPQGITYNEQFF

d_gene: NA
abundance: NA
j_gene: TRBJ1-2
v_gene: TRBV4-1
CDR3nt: TGCGCCAGCAGCCAAGATATTCCGGGGGACTATGGCTACACCTTC
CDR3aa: CASSQDIPGDYGYTF

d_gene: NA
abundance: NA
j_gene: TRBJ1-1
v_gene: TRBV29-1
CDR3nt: TGCAGCGTGAGTGCAGCGAAAGAAGCTTTCTTT
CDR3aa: CSVSAAKEAFF

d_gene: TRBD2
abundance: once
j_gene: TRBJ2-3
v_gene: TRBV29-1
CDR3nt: TGCAGCGTTGAAGATCCTAGCGGGGGGGCAGATACGCAGTATTTT
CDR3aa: CSVEDPSGGADTQYF

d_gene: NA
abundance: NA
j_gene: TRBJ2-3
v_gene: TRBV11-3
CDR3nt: TGTGCCAGCAGCTTAGGCGCCTTGCACACAGATACGCAGTATTTT
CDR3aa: CASSLGALHTDTQYF

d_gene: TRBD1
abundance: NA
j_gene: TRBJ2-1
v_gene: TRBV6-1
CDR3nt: TGTGCCAGCATGGACAGGGGATTATACAATGAGCAGTTCTTC
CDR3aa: CASMDRGLYNEQFF

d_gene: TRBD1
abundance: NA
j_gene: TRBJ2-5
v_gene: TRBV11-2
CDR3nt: TGTGCCAGCAGACAGACACGAACAGGGGTCGAGACCCAGTACTTC
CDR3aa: CASRQTRTGVETQYF

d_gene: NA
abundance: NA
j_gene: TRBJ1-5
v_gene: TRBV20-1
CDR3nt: TGCAGTGCTAGAATAGATCAGCCCCAGCATTTT
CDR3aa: CSARIDQPQHF

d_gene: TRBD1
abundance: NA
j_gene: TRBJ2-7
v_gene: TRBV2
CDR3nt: TGTGCCAGCAGTGAAGGGAACGACAGGGCACTTTACGAGCAGTACTTC
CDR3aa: CASSEGNDRALYEQYF

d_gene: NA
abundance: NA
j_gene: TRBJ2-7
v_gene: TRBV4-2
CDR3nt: TGTGCCAGCAGCCAAACCCGTGCGGGGGCGAGCGAGCAGTACTTC
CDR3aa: CASSQTRAGASEQYF